The 10 T cell receptor beta chains listed next were all sequenced from one sample in a study of T cell responses to AZD1222 COVID-19 vaccine. Clones were read by immunoSEQ multiplex PCR, and TCRdb kept only the in-frame ones, dropping some. The sample lists roughly 150,000 clones, more than 75% occurring once. The sequenced sample was peripheral blood, obtained 28 days after the second AZD1222 dose. The receptor source for this set is an adult who received the AZD1222 COVID-19 vaccine.

The CDR3 reads CASSRTGPPYNEQFF. The DNA of the CDR3 is TGTGCCAGCAGCCGGACAGGGCCGCCCTACAATGAGCAGTTCTTC. The chain recombines TRBV7-8 with TRBJ2-1; TRBD1 matches at 8 bases. Germline loops: CDR1 SGHVS, CDR2 FQNEAQ. V trimming: 5 bases; J trimming: 2 bases; junction bases outside the gene matches: 5. This CDR3 region has 15 residues.

In this sample, this clone turned up once. This chain links TRBV14 with TRBJ2-7; D gene uncertain. V lost 0 bases to trimming and J lost 1 base, with 10 bases between them. The germline CDR1 and CDR2 sequences are SGHDN and FVKESK. The CDR3 covers 15 residues. The CDR3 loop reads CASSQEGMGSYEQYF. CDR3 bases: TGTGCCAGCAGCCAAGAAGGGATGGGGTCCTACGAGCAGTACTTC.

The CDR3 spells CASSLGGLAVYEQYF. Here the CDR3 DNA reads TGTGCCAGCAGCTTAGGGGGACTAGCGGTATACGAGCAGTACTTC. The chain employs TRBV7-2 and TRBJ2-7; 11 positions match TRBD2. The CDR3 loop spans 15 amino acids. J lost 4 bases, V lost 1 base, and 3 bases had no gene match. The V gene's germline CDR1 is SGHTA and CDR2 FQGNSA.

The chain is built from TRBV3-1 (or the pseudogene TRBV3-2) and TRBJ1-4; unclear D gene. The CDR3 covers 19 residues. V lost 0 bases to trimming and J lost 5 bases, with 22 bases between them. The germline gives CDR1 LGHDT, CDR2 YNNKEL (reference sequence). For the CDR3, the DNA is TGTGCCAGCAGCCAAGAGAATAGGCCGGATCGCTTTAAAAATGAAAAACTGTTTTTT. It encodes CASSQENRPDRFKNEKLFF.

This clone came up a few times. The chain combines TRBV7-8 with TRBJ2-7, with 8 bases aligning to TRBD2. The CDR3 loop spans 15 amino acids. J gave up 6 bases and V 5 bases, and 12 bases lay outside the gene matches. Per the germline V gene, CDR1 is SGHVS and CDR2 is FQNEAQ. CDR3 loop: CASSPNAGTSSEQYF. CDR3 nucleotides: TGTGCCAGCAGCCCAAACGCCGGGACTAGTAGCGAGCAGTACTTC.

The table lists this clone with a few counts. DNA of the CDR3: TGTGCCAGCAGCTGGGGGAACACTGAAGCTTTCTTT. Its translation is CASSWGNTEAFF. The V call is TRBV7-8, the J call TRBJ1-1; D is uncertain. CDR1 and CDR2 (germline): SGHVS, FQNEAQ. V gave up 4 bases and J gave up 1 base, with 4 bases separating them. The CDR3 sequence is 12 residues long.

This chain connects TRBV9 to TRBJ2-7; D remains ambiguous. V was clipped by 3 bases and J by 1 base, with 17 bases between them. The CDR3 extends over 16 amino acids. Germline CDR1 is SGDLS and CDR2 is YYNGEE. The CDR3 sequence is CASSAAPGPRSYEQYF. The CDR3 DNA sequence: TGTGCCAGCAGCGCAGCCCCCGGGCCGAGGTCCTACGAGCAGTACTTC.

J is TRBJ1-2 and V is TRBV7-2; D is unclear. V was trimmed by 5 bases and J by 1 base, leaving 11 bases between them. The germline CDR1 and CDR2 sequences are SGHTA and FQGNSA. CDR3 size: 14 residues. CDR3 DNA: TGTGCCAGCAGCCAGCAAGGGATTAACTATGGCTACACCTTC. This translates into CASSQQGINYGYTF.

This chain joins TRBV6-5 and TRBJ2-7; D uncertain. V was trimmed by 7 bases and J by 2 bases, leaving 9 bases between them. Germline V gene data show CDR1 as MNHEY and CDR2 as SVGAGI. CDR3 length equals 12 residues. CDR3 sequence (DNA): TGTGCCAGCACCCTCTTTGCCTACGAGCAGTACTTC. Translated: CASTLFAYEQYF.

The chain couples TRBV28 to TRBJ1-5; D might be TRBD1 (6 bases). This CDR3 contains 15 residues. The germline gives CDR1 MDHEN, CDR2 SYDVKM. V lost 9 bases to trimming and J lost 1 base, with 16 bases between them. CDR3 bases: TGTGCCAGTAGGGGGACAAGGGGGAGCAATCAGCCCCAGCATTTT. Its protein is CASRGTRGSNQPQHF. Supplemented by reference TRBV28 and TRBJ1-5, the full variable domain reads DVKVTQSSRYLVKRTGEKVFLECVQDMDHENMFWYRQDPGLGLRLIYFSYDVKMKEKGDIPEGYSVSREKKERFSLILESASTNQTSMYLCASRGTRGSNQPQHFGDGTRLSIL.